This record covers a single TCR beta chain. This sample is drawn from a study of blood T cell repertoires in COVID-19. Cohort assignment relied on participant-reported clinical history. The CDR3 loop spans 16 amino acids. Germline lookup yields CDR1 SEHNR and CDR2 FQNEAQ (reference sequence). Trimming stripped 8 bases from V and 5 bases from J, with 25 bases between. Measured with immunoSEQ multiplex PCR; TCRdb has only the in-frame clones, and not every one. The table records roughly 180,000 clones, 75% to 90% of them present only once. This sequence joins TRBV7-9 and TRBJ2-7; D is unclear. Sample: PBMCs or T cells enriched from blood (not recorded which). The clonotype originates from a woman in her 30s who had recovered from COVID-19. CDR3 loop: CASALVDLVSSNEQYF. CDR3 DNA sequence: TGTGCCAGCGCCCTTGTGGATTTAGTTTCTAGTAACGAGCAGTACTTC. The whole variable domain, filled in from reference TRBV7-9 and TRBJ2-7, reads DTGVSQNPRHKITKRGQNVTFRCDPISEHNRLYWYRQTLGQGPEFLTYFQNEAQLEKSRLLSDRFSAERPKGSFSTLEIQRTEQGDSAMYLCASALVDLVSSNEQYFGPGTRLTVT.